The clone carrying this T cell receptor (beta chain) turned up a few times. Its target is not known. TCRdb's copy holds only in-frame clones and misses some; the assay was immunoSEQ multiplex PCR. The profile covers about 37,000 clones, with 66% appearing a single time and about 15% taken by the ten largest. This entry comes from a study of vaccination effects on CD4 cells after COVID-19. Study observations and caveats: Clones arising from infection and from vaccination showed marked clonal contraction late after vaccination.

V lost 0 bases, J lost 8 bases, and 6 bases stayed unmatched. The CDR3 length is 16 residues. Germline V gives CDR1 LNHNV, CDR2 YYDKDF (reference sequence). CD4+ T cells specific for antigen were expanded with viral peptide pools by the ViraFEST assay before sequencing. CD4+ T cells were isolated after less than 13 days of culture. Nucleocapsid antibody tests were negative, and the vaccine recipients had no prior SARS-CoV-2 infection. This material consisted of CD4+ T cells from PBMCs cultured with HCoV-OC43 spike peptides, taken before COVID-19 vaccination. Subset in this sample: HCoV-OC43 spike overlapping peptide pool stimulation. This chain uses TRBV15 with TRBJ1-4; 10 bases line up with TRBD1. The receptor's source is a human donor who received a COVID-19 vaccine. The CDR3 nucleotides read TGTGCCACCAGCAGAGAGTCAGGGACAGGGGCGGAAAAACTGTTTTTT. Its translation: CATSRESGTGAEKLFF.